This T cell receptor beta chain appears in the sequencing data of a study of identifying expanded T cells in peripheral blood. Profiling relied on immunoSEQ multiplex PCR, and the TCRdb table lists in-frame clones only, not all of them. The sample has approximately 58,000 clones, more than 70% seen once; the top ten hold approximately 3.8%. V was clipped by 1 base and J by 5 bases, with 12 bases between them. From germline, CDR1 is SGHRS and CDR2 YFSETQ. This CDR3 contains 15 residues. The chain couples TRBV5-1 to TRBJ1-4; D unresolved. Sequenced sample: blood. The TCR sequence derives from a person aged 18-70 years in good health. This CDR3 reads CASSLYPGINEKLFF. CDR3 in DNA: TGCGCCAGCAGCTTGTACCCGGGTATCAATGAAAAACTGTTTTTT.